Listed here are 5 T cell receptor beta chains from one sample, sequenced in a study of CD8+ T cells in alopecia areata. Following RNA extraction, reverse transcription yielded cDNA that acted as the sequencing template. Sequencing used immunoSEQ multiplex PCR; TCRdb keeps in-frame clones, though not all of them. This sample carries over 250,000 clones, none of them present only once. Researchers sorted pooled cutaneous lymph node cells on the basis of CD4, CD8alpha, NKG2D, NKG2ACE and other markers. Input material: CD4+ T cells sorted from a lymph node. All receptors come from a C3H/HeJ mouse with alopecia areata. This line is of MHC haplotype H2-k.

Comment on this clone: Genes and germline are mouse. The CDR3 goes on 4 residues after the read ends, and that part is filled in from the germline J gene. This chain uses TRBV13-1 with TRBJ1-2; TRBD1 matches 9 bases. Germline values: CDR1 NSHNY, CDR2 SYGAGN. CDR3 length equals 13 residues. The CDR3 bases that were read are TGTGCCAGCAGTGAAAGACAGGGGGCC. It is translated as CASSERQGA. The CDR3 in its entirety is CASSERQGADYTF.

With respect to this clone: The listed genes are named as in mouse. The CDR3 end falls 4 residues outside the read, so it is completed with the germline J gene. Other nucleotide sequences in the sample specify the same CDR3. J is TRBJ1-2 and V is TRBV31; 10 bases align to TRBD1. Germline CDR1 GKSSPN, CDR2 SITVG. J gave up 3 bases and V 3 bases, and 1 base lay outside the gene matches. This CDR3 is 13 amino acids long. CDR3 DNA (partial): TGTGCCTGGAGGGACAGGGGGGACTCC. Protein: CAWRDRGDS. The full-length CDR3 reads as CAWRDRGDSDYTF.

Concerning this clone itself: Genes and germline are mouse. Partial CDR3 DNA: TGTGCCAGCAGCCAAAGACAGGGGAAAGAC. Amino acids: CASSQRQGKD. The full-length CDR3 reads as CASSQRQGKDTQYF. The chain joins TRBV5 to TRBJ2-5; 8 bases map to TRBD1. From the germline J gene comes the end of the CDR3, since the read stops 4 residues before it. CDR1 LGHNA and CDR2 YNLKQL come from the germline V gene (reference sequence). The CDR3 totals 14 residues.

Regarding this clone: Germline and genes: mouse. Read sequence stops 4 residues before the CDR3 end, and the germline J gene provides the missing end. The genes are TRBV13-2 and TRBJ2-1; weak D call: TRBD1 (7 bases). The CDR3 has 12 amino acids. Germline CDR1 and CDR2: NNHNN and SYGAGS (reference sequence). CDR3 sequence reads: CASGEGGAEQFF. The sequenced CDR3 bases are TGTGCCAGCGGTGAAGGGGGCGCT.

This clone was observed a few times. Gene names and germline refer to mouse. The observed sequence ends 4 residues before the CDR3 terminus, with the missing tail filled in from the germline J gene. Other DNA sequences of this sample code for an identical CDR3. The gene calls are TRBV13-1 and TRBJ2-1; 9 bases align to TRBD1. Germline lookup yields CDR1 NSHNY and CDR2 SYGAGN. CDR3 length: 14 residues. The sequenced CDR3 bases are TGTGCCAGCAGTGATGACAGGGGGCGAGCT. This encodes CASSDDRGRA. The CDR3 in full is CASSDDRGRAEQFF.